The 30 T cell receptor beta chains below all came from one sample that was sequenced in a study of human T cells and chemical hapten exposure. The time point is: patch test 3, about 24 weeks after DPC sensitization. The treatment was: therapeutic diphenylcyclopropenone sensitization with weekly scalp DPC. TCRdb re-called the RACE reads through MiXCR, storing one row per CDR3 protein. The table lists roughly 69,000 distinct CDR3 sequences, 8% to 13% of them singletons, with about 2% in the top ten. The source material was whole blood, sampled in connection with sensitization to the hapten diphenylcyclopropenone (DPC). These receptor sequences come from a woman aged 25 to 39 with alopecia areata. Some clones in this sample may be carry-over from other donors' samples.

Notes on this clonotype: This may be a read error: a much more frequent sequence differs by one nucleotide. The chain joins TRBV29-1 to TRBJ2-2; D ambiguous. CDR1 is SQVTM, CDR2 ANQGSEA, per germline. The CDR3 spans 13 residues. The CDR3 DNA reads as TGCAGCGTTGAAGGGCTGATCACCGAGGAGCTGTTTTTT. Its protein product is CSVEGLITEELFF.

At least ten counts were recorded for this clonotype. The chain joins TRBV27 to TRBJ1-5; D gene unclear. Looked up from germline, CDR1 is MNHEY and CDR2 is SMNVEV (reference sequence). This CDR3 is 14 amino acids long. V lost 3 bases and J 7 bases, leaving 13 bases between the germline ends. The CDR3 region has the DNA TGTGCCAGCAGTTTTGGGCCCCCAGCCCAGCCCCAGCATTTT. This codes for CASSFGPPAQPQHF.

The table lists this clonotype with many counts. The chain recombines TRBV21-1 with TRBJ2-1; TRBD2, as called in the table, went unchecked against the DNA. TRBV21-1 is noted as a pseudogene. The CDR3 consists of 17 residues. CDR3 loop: CASLPPPAGPHMGEQFF. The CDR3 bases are TGTGCCAGCCTCCCTCCCCCAGCGGGGCCCCATATGGGTGAGCAGTTCTTC.

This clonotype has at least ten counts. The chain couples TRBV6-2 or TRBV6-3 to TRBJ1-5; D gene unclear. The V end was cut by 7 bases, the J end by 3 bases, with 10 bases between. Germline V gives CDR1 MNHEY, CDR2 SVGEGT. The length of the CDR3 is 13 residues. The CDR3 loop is CASTWALNQPQHF. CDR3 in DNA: TGTGCCAGCACATGGGCTCTCAATCAGCCCCAGCATTTT.

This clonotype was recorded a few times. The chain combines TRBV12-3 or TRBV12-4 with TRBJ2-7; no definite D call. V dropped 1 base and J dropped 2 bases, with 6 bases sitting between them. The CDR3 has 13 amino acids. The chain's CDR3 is CASSLGQPYEQYF. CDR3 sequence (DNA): TGTGCCAGCAGTTTAGGCCAGCCCTACGAGCAGTACTTC.

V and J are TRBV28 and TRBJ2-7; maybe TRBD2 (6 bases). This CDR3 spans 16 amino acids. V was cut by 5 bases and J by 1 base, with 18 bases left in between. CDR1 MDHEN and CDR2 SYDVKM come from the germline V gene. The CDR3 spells CASSPSVASVSYEQYF. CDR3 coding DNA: TGTGCCAGCAGTCCTTCGGTGGCTAGCGTTTCCTACGAGCAGTACTTC.

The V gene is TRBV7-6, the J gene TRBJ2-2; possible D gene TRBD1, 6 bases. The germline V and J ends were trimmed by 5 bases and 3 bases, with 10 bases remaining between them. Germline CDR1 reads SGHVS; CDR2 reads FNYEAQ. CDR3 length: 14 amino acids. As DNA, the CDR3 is TGTGCCAGCAGCCCCAAGGGGGACACCGGGGAGCTGTTTTTT. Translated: CASSPKGDTGELFF.

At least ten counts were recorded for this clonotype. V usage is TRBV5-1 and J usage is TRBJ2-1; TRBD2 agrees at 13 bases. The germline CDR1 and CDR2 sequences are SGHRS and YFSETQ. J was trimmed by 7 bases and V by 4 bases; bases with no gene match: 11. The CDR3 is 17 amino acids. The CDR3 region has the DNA TGCGCCAGCAGCCGAACCGGGACTAGCGGGGCGTTGAATGAGCAGTTCTTC. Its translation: CASSRTGTSGALNEQFF.

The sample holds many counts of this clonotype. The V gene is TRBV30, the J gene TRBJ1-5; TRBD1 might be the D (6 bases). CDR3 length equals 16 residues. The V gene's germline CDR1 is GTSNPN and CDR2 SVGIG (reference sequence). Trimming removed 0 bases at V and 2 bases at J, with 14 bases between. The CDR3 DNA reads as TGTGCCTGGAGTGTACGATCCGGGGGCGGCAATCAGCCCCAGCATTTT. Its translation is CAWSVRSGGGNQPQHF.

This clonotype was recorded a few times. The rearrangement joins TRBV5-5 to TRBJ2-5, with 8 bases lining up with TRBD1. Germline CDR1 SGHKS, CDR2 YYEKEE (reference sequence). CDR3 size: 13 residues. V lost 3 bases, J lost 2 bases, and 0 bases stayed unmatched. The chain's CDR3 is CASSWTGQETQYF. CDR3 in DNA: TGTGCCAGCAGCTGGACAGGGCAAGAGACCCAGTACTTC.

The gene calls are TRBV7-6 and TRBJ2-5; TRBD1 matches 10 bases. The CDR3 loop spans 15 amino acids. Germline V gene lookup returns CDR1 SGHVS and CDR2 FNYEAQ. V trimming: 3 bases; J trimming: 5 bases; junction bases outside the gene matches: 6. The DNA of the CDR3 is TGTGCCAGCAGCTTCGACAGGGGGCGCTTCGAGACCCAGTACTTC. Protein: CASSFDRGRFETQYF.

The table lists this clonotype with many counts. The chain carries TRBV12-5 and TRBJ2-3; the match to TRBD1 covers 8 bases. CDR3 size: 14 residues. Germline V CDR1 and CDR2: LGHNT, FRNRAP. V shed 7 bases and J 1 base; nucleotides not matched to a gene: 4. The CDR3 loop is CASALDRGTDTQYF. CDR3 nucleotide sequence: TGTGCTAGTGCCCTGGACAGGGGCACAGATACGCAGTATTTT.

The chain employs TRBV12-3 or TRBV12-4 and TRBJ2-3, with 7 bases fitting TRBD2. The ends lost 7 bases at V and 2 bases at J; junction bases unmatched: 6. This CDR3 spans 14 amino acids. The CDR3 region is CASIRAGYTDTQYF. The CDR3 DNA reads TGTGCCAGCATCCGAGCGGGATACACAGATACGCAGTATTTT.

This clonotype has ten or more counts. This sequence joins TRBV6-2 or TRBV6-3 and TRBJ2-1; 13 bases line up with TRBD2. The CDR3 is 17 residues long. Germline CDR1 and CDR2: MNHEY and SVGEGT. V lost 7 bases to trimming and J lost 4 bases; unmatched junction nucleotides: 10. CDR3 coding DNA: TGTGCCAGCACCAAGACTAGCGGGAGGCCGAAGTACAATGAGCAGTTCTTC. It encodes CASTKTSGRPKYNEQFF.

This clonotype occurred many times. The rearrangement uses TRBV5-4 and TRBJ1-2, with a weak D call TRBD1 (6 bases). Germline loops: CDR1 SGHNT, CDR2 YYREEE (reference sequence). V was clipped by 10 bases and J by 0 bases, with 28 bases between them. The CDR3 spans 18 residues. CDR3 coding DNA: TGTGCCGGCGGACGCCAACGGACAGCAAAGCCCTCTAACTATGGCTACACCTTC. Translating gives CAGGRQRTAKPSNYGYTF. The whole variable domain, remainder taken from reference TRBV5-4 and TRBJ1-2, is ETGVTQSPTHLIKTRGQQVTLRCSSQSGHNTVSWYQQALGQGPQFIFQYYREEENGRGNFPPRFSGLQFPNYSSELNVNALELDDSALYLCAGGRQRTAKPSNYGYTFGSGTRLTVV.

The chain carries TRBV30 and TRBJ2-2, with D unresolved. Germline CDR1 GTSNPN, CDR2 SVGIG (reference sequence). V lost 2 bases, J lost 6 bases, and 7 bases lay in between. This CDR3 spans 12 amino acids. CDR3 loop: CAWSPVPGELFF. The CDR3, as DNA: TGTGCCTGGAGTCCGGTTCCCGGGGAGCTGTTTTTT.

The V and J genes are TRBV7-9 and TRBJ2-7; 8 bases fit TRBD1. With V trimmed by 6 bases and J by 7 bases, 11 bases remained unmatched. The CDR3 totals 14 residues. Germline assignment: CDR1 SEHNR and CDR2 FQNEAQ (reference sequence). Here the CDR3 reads CASSLTGVVREQYF. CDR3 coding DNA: TGTGCCAGCAGTCTGACAGGGGTAGTGAGGGAGCAGTACTTC.

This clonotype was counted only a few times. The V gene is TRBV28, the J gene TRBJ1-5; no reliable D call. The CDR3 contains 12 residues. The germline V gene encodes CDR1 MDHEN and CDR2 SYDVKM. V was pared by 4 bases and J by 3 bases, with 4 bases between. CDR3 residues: CASSYYNQPQHF. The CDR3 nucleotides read TGTGCCAGCAGTTATTACAATCAGCCCCAGCATTTT.

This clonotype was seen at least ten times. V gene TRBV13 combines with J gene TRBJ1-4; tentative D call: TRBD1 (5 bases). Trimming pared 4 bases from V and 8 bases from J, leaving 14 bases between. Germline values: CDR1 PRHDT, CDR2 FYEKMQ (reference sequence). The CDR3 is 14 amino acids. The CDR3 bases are TGTGCCAGCAGCTGGCGGCAGGGAGAAGAAAAACTGTTTTTT. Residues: CASSWRQGEEKLFF.

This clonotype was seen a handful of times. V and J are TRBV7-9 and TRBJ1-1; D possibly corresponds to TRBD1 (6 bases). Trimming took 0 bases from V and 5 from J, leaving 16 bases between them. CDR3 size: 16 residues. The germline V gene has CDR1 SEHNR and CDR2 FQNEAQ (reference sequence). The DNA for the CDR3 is TGTGCCAGCAGCTTAGCGCTTGCAGGGACATATACTGAAGCTTTCTTT. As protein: CASSLALAGTYTEAFF.

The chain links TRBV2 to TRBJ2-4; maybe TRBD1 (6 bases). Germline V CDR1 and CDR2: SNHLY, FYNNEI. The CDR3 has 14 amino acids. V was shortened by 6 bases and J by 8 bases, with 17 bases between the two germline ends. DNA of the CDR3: TGTGCCAGCAGGTCCAGGGGAAGTTTGGACATTCAGTACTTC. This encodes CASRSRGSLDIQYF.

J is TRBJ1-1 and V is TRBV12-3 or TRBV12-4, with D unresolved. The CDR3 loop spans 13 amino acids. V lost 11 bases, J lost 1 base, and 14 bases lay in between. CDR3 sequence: CAAQLLPNTEAFF. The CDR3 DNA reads TGTGCCGCACAGTTGTTACCGAACACTGAAGCTTTCTTT.

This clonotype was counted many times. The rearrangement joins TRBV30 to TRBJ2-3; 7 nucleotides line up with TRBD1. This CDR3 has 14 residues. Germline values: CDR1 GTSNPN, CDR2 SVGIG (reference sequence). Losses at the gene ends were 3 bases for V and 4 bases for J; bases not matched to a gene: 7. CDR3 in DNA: TGTGCCTGGAGGAGGGGGCCGGGCGCAGATACGCAGTATTTT. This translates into CAWRRGPGADTQYF.

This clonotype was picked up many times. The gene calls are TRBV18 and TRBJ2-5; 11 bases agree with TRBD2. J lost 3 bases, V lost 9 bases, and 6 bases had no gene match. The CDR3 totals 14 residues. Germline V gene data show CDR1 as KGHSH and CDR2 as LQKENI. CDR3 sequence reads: CASSGTSGKETQYF. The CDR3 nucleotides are TGTGCCAGTTCCGGGACTAGCGGAAAAGAGACCCAGTACTTC.

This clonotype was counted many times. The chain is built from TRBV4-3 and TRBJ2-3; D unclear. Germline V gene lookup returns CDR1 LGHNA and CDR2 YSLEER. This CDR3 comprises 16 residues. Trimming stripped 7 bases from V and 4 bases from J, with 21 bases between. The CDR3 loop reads CASTPSAVKKADTQYF. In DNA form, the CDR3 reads TGCGCCAGCACCCCCTCTGCGGTTAAGAAGGCAGATACGCAGTATTTT.

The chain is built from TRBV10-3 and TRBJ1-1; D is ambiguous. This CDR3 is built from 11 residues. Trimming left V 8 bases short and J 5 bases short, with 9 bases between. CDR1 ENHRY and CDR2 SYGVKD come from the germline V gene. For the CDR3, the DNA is TGTGCCATCGGAGAACGTACTGAAGCTTTCTTT. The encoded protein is CAIGERTEAFF.

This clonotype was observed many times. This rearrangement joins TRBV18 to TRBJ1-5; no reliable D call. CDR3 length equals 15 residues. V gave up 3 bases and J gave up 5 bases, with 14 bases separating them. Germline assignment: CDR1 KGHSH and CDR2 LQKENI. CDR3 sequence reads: CASSPMAGGYQPQHF. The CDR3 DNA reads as TGTGCCAGCTCACCGATGGCAGGAGGATATCAGCCCCAGCATTTT.

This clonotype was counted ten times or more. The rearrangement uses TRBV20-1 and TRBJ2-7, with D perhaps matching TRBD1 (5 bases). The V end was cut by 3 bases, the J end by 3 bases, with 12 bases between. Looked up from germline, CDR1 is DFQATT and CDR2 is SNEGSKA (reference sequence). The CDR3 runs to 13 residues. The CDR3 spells CSASVDIDYEQYF. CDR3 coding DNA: TGCAGTGCTAGTGTGGACATCGACTACGAGCAGTACTTC.

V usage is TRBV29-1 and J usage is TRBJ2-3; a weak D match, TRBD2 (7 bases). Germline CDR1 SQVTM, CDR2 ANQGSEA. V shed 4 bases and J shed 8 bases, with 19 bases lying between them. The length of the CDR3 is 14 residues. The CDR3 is CSVARAGAEGTQYF. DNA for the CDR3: TGCAGCGTTGCAAGGGCGGGGGCCGAGGGTACGCAGTATTTT.

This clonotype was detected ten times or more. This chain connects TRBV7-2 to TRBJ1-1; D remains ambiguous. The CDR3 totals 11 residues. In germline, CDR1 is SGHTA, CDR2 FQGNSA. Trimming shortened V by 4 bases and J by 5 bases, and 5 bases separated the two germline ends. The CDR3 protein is CASSSMTEAFF. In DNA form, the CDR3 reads TGTGCCAGCAGCTCCATGACTGAAGCTTTCTTT.